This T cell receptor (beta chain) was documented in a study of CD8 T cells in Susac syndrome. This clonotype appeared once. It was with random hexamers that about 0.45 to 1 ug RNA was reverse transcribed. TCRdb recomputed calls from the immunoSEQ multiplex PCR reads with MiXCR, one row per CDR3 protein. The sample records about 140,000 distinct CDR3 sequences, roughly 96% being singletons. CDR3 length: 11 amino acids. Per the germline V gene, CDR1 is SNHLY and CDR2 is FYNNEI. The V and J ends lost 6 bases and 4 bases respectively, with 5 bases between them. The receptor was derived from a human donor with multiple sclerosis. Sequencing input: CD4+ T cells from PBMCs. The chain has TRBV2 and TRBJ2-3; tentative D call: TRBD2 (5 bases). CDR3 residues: CASRLADTQYF. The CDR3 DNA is TGTGCCAGCAGACTAGCAGATACGCAGTATTTT.